This entry is about one T cell receptor beta chain. The clone's antigen remains unknown. No base qualities exist here, and no much larger clone lies one base off it. These data are taken from a study of CD8 T cells in seronegative destructive rheumatoid arthritis (dated by TCRdb to about 2020). Background on the whole study: Most of the eight CND-RA patients were receiving biological drugs at sampling. Researchers compared peripheral CD8+ TCRbeta repertoires from patients with CCP-negative destructive rheumatoid arthritis (CND-RA) against repertoires from newly diagnosed seropositive RA, seronegative RA and healthy controls. The seropositive RA, seronegative RA and healthy control comparison cohorts were taken from a previously published TCRbeta dataset and were not newly sequenced.

The CND-RA patients tested negative on the clinical CCP2 antibody test, and joint destruction in these patients kept progressing despite active therapy. All CND-RA patients were characterized by typical joint destruction in wrists and ankles and by failure of conventional anti-rheumatic therapy. CND-RA patients were sampled not at diagnosis but after long disease histories, which in several cases spanned decades. Approximately 50 millilitres of EDTA-anticoagulated peripheral blood were drawn from each patient. Density gradient separation with Ficoll-Paque PLUS was used to isolate peripheral blood mononuclear cells. Using AutoMACS magnetic bead positive selection, CD8+ cells were isolated from either fresh or cryopreserved PBMCs, and flow cytometry was used to check purity. Genomic DNA was extracted using Nucleospin Tissue or Tissue XS kits and then quantified on a Qubit 2.0 fluorometer. On the study overall, not on this receptor specifically: The small size of the CND-RA cohort was acknowledged as a limitation of the study. More CMV-reactive and fewer influenza A-reactive CD8+ TCRbeta sequences were observed in CND-RA repertoires than in controls and other RA subtypes. With age adjusted for, CD8+ TCRbeta repertoires in CND-RA patients appeared less diverse and more clonal than repertoires in other RA subtypes. A distinct set of enriched public clonotypes appeared to be present in CND-RA patients, and the authors interpreted this finding as support for a separate disease subset. In the absence of diagnostic samples, TCR repertoire differences may be partly attributable to poor disease control over the years rather than being present at onset. Across the 100,000 or so clonotypes tested, no public clonotype enrichment remained significant after Benjamini-Hochberg correction.

Following the manufacturer's instructions, genomic DNA from CD8+ cells served as the input for TCRbeta sequencing. A genomics technology centre in Finland ran the TCRbeta sequencing, which was done with the immunoSEQ assay. From the authors' description of their analysis: Clonotype tables from the immunoSEQ preprocessing pipeline were converted to VDJtools format, and non-productive clonotypes were removed. Any sample with fewer than 10,000 reads was excluded, the remaining samples were subsampled to 10,000 reads, and most of the eight CND-RA samples made it through. The VDJtools CalcDiversityStats function was applied to data subsampled to 10,000 reads to calculate Shannon-Wiener, Simpson and clonality indices. Non-singleton TCRbeta clonotypes were hard-matched, with no mismatches allowed, against VDJdb to infer antigen specificity. CDR3 sequences that differed by one amino acid (Hamming distance 1) were grouped together into clusters with potentially shared antigen targets. After groups were resampled to six samples, public clonotypes were tested for group enrichment with one-sided Fisher's exact tests, and this procedure was repeated ten times. The clones in this table, taken by TCRdb from immuneACCESS, are in-frame only. Not every clone is retained; where verified, under half of the shortfall comes from an unresolved V gene, and the cause of the rest is unknown. V and J calls and clone size are given by that table; D and trimming were obtained from the DNA. This sample comprises about 12,000 clones, about four fifths of them detected only once. Of the sample, 27% is held by the ten largest clones.

From its cysteine to its valine, the CDR3 spans 14 amino acids. Only the CDR3 portion is preserved as DNA: 42 bases, with reading frame beginning at the first base. Trimming at the junction amounts to 5 bases on V and 0 bases on J, and the germline ends lie 11 bases apart. Looking up the germline V gene yields CDR1 SGHAT and CDR2 FQNNGV. The V and J segments used are TRBV11-2 and TRBJ2-7, and TRBD1 may be the D gene, going by 5 matching bases. The sequence derives from a woman aged 30-50 years with seronegative destructive rheumatoid arthritis. The specimen was CD8+ T cells from blood. The CDR3 corresponds to CASSNTGFSYEQYV. The base sequence is TGTGCCAGCAGCAACACAGGATTCTCCTACGAGCAGTACGTC.